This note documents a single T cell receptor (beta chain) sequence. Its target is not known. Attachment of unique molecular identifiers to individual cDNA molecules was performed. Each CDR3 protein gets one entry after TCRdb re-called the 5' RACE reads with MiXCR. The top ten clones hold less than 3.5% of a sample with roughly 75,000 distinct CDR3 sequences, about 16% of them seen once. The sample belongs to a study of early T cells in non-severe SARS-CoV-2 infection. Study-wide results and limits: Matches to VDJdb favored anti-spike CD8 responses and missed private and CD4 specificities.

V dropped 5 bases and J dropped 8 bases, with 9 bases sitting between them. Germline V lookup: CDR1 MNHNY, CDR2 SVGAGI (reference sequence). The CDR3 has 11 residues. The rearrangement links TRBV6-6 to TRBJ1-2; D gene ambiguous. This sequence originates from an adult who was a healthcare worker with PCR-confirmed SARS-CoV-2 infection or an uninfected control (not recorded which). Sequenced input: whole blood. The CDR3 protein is CASSQLSGYTF. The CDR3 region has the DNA TGTGCCAGCAGTCAGTTGTCCGGCTACACCTTC.